The next 14 T cell receptor beta chains were all read from a single sample in a study of identical twins. Each CDR3 protein gets one entry after TCRdb re-called the 5' RACE reads with MiXCR. The repertoire holds 600,000 to 700,000 distinct CDR3 sequences, with 21% as singletons. This sample also appeared in a second study, on T cells expressing NK-cell markers.

Specimen: PBMCs. The receptor source for this set is a woman between 18 and 30 years old in good health.

Comments on this clonotype: At one end, the junction sequence differs from germline, possibly due to a read error. This rearrangement joins TRBV7-9 to TRBJ2-3; TRBD2 agrees at 9 bases. The CDR3 extends over 15 amino acids. Germline V gene sequence: CDR1 SEHNR, CDR2 FQNEAQ (reference sequence). CDR3 region: CASSLASGIGDTQYF. Written as DNA, the CDR3 is TGTGCCAGCAGCCTAGCTAGCGGGATAGGTGATACGCAGTATTTT. The variable domain in full, completed from reference TRBV7-9 and TRBJ2-3, reads DTGVSQNPRHKITKRGQNVTFRCDPISEHNRLYWYRQTLGQGPEFLTYFQNEAQLEKSRLLSDRFSAERPKGSFSTLEIQRTEQGDSAMYLCASSLASGIGDTQYFGPGTRLTVL.

J is TRBJ2-2 and V is TRBV6-6; D is uncertain. Trimming took off 7 bases at V and 5 bases at J, with 8 bases between the two ends. Germline CDR1 MNHNY, CDR2 SVGAGI (reference sequence). The CDR3 has 12 amino acids. CDR3 DNA sequence: TGTGCCAGCAAACTGGAAACCGGGGAGCTGTTTTTT. This encodes CASKLETGELFF.

This clonotype turned up a few times. The chain combines TRBV12-3 or TRBV12-4 with TRBJ2-5; D perhaps matches TRBD2 (6 bases). This CDR3 is 13 amino acids long. Trimming removed 3 bases at V and 4 bases at J, with 9 bases between. The chain's CDR3 is CASSFAGLETQYF. The DNA of the CDR3 is TGTGCCAGCAGTTTCGCGGGGTTAGAGACCCAGTACTTC.

This clonotype has ten or more counts. This sequence joins TRBV2 and TRBJ2-7; D perhaps matches TRBD2 (6 bases). Germline V lookup: CDR1 SNHLY, CDR2 FYNNEI. V dropped 4 bases and J dropped 6 bases, with 13 bases sitting between them. This CDR3 has 13 residues. The CDR3 sequence is CASSATGGGEQYF. The CDR3 bases are TGTGCCAGCAGTGCCACCGGGGGAGGCGAGCAGTACTTC.

This clonotype has more than one count but fewer than ten. The gene calls are TRBV6-1 and TRBJ2-5; 9 nucleotides line up with TRBD2. The CDR3 covers 15 residues. V gave up 6 bases and J gave up 2 bases; unmatched junction bases: 7. Per germline, CDR1 MNHNS and CDR2 SASEGT. CDR3 sequence (DNA): TGTGCCAGCAGCGAGCTAGCGGGGCTACAAGAGACCCAGTACTTC. Residues: CASSELAGLQETQYF.

The chain links TRBV20-1 to TRBJ1-1, with 8 bases lining up with TRBD1. Trimming removed 0 bases from V and 1 base from J; junction bases left unmatched: 1. The length of the CDR3 is 14 residues. CDR1 is DFQATT, CDR2 SNEGSKA, per germline (reference sequence). CDR3 amino acids: CSARDQGANTEAFF. CDR3 sequence (DNA): TGCAGTGCTAGAGATCAGGGGGCGAACACTGAAGCTTTCTTT.

In DNA, the CDR3 is TGTGCCAGCACCGATCGGACTAGCGGGGGATTATACAATGAGCAGTTCTTC. As protein: CASTDRTSGGLYNEQFF. V is TRBV12-3 or TRBV12-4 and J is TRBJ2-1, with 13 bases lining up with TRBD2. The CDR3 runs 17 residues. The junction had 10 bases not matched to a gene; V was cut back by 7 bases and J by 4 bases.

Notes on this clonotype: One end of the junction does not line up with germline, which may come from a read error. J is TRBJ2-1 and V is TRBV6-5, with TRBD2 matching over 9 bases. Germline V CDR1 and CDR2: MNHEY, SVGAGI. The CDR3 runs to 10 residues. The CDR3 region has the DNA TGCTGTAGCGGGAGTCCAGAACAGTTCTTC. It encodes CCSGSPEQFF.

Ten or more counts support this clonotype. The CDR3 DNA is TGTGCCAGCAGCTCGACAGTGGGGAATGAAAAACTGTTTTTT. Translation gives CASSSTVGNEKLFF. The chain combines TRBV11-2 with TRBJ1-4; D is possibly TRBD1 (5 bases). There are 14 residues in the CDR3. Between the trimmed V and J ends, which lost 4 bases and 5 bases, there was a span of 11 bases. In germline, CDR1 is SGHAT, CDR2 FQNNGV.

This clonotype has more than one count but fewer than ten. V gene TRBV12-3 or TRBV12-4 combines with J gene TRBJ2-3; D call uncertain. CDR3 size: 12 residues. V lost 5 bases to trimming and J lost 4 bases, with 7 bases between them. DNA of the CDR3: TGTGCCAGCAGTCCTGAGTCAGATACGCAGTATTTT. Its translation: CASSPESDTQYF.

The chain recombines TRBV15 with TRBJ2-7, with D hard to call. In germline, CDR1 is LNHNV, CDR2 YYDKDF (reference sequence). Trimming left V 5 bases short and J 6 bases short, with 14 bases between. The CDR3 runs 13 residues. The CDR3 protein is CATSGNLNGEQYF. The CDR3 nucleotides are TGTGCCACCAGCGGTAACTTGAACGGCGAGCAGTACTTC. The variable domain in full, completed from reference TRBV15 and TRBJ2-7, reads DAMVIQNPRYQVTQFGKPVTLSCSQTLNHNVMYWYQQKSSQAPKLLFHYYDKDFNNEADTPDNFQSRRPNTSFCFLDIRSPGLGDTAMYLCATSGNLNGEQYFGPGTRLTVT.

V is TRBV12-5 and J is TRBJ2-7; 7 positions match TRBD1. CDR1 LGHNT and CDR2 FRNRAP come from the germline V gene. V lost 4 bases and J lost 7; bases outside the gene matches: 13. The CDR3 sequence is 15 residues long. The CDR3 region is CASGSPTGSLREQYF. The CDR3 DNA reads as TGTGCTAGTGGTTCGCCGACAGGGAGTTTGAGGGAGCAGTACTTC.

The chain uses TRBV12-3 or TRBV12-4 and TRBJ2-4, with D possibly TRBD1 on 5 matching bases. V lost 6 bases, J lost 0 bases, and 9 bases lay in between. The CDR3 sequence is 14 residues long. CDR3 loop: CASRGDIAKNIQYF. Here the CDR3 DNA reads TGTGCCAGCAGAGGGGATATAGCCAAAAACATTCAGTACTTC.

In this sample, this clonotype turned up many times. The chain couples TRBV12-3 or TRBV12-4 to TRBJ2-1; the match to TRBD2 covers 10 bases. This CDR3 has 13 amino acids. V was pared by 6 bases and J by 15 bases, with 11 bases of the junction left unmatched. Here the CDR3 DNA reads TGTGCCAGCAGCCAGGCAAGCGGGGGGGCTCGGTTCTTC. It codes for CASSQASGGARFF.